This passage covers 29 T cell receptor beta chains from one sample sequenced in a study of T-cell memory formation after mild COVID-19. TCRdb re-called the 5' RACE reads through MiXCR, storing one row per CDR3 protein. The repertoire holds 90,000 to 120,000 distinct CDR3 sequences, with around 15% as singletons. The sequenced material came from PBMCs or a T cell subset sorted from them (not recorded which). The receptors come from a man in his late teens or twenties who had mild COVID-19 (a few samples of this study predate the infection). Cell type and time point are not known.

The rearrangement links TRBV12-3 or TRBV12-4 to TRBJ2-2; D perhaps matches TRBD1 (6 bases). The germline V and J ends were trimmed by 4 bases and 7 bases, with 10 bases remaining between them. CDR3 length: 13 residues. Here the CDR3 DNA reads TGTGCCAGCAGTTATGGGGGCCACGGGGAGCTGTTTTTT. Its protein product is CASSYGGHGELFF.

V gene TRBV7-3 combines with J gene TRBJ2-3; D unclear. V was trimmed by 6 bases and J by 2 bases, leaving 15 bases between them. The CDR3 loop spans 15 amino acids. From germline, CDR1 is SGHTA and CDR2 FQGTGA. CDR3 sequence (DNA): TGTGCCAGCAGTCTCCTTGGTGGGTACACAGATACGCAGTATTTT. This codes for CASSLLGGYTDTQYF.

This sequence joins TRBV6-5 and TRBJ2-1, with a possible D match to TRBD2 (5 bases). This CDR3 is built from 13 residues. Germline values: CDR1 MNHEY, CDR2 SVGAGI. V was pared by 0 bases and J by 10 bases, with 10 bases between. CDR3 sequence (DNA): TGTGCCAGCAGTTACTCGAGGGCCTCAGAGCAGTTCTTC. Translating it yields CASSYSRASEQFF.

This clonotype was found a few times. The chain couples TRBV19 to TRBJ2-5, with 12 bases that match TRBD2. V shed 7 bases, J shed 5 bases, and the junction held 8 bases outside the gene matches. CDR3 length: 15 residues. Germline V CDR1 and CDR2: LNHDA, SQIVND (reference sequence). CDR3 protein: CASTASGGEGETQYF. CDR3 nucleotides: TGTGCCAGTACGGCTAGCGGGGGGGAAGGGGAGACCCAGTACTTC.

This chain joins TRBV7-9 and TRBJ2-3; D not resolved. V lost 5 bases to trimming and J lost 2 bases, with 14 bases between them. This CDR3 is 15 amino acids long. The germline V gene encodes CDR1 SEHNR and CDR2 FQNEAQ (reference sequence). CDR3 in DNA: TGTGCCAGCAGCAGTCCTAGGACGAACACAGATACGCAGTATTTT. It encodes CASSSPRTNTDTQYF.

This clonotype was counted a few times. The V and J genes are TRBV7-9 and TRBJ2-3, with D possibly TRBD1 on 5 matching bases. V shed 1 base and J shed 6 bases, with 11 bases lying between them. Germline-derived CDR1 and CDR2 are SEHNR and FQNEAQ (reference sequence). The length of the CDR3 is 14 residues. This CDR3 is CASSLGREVDTQYF. As DNA, the CDR3 is TGTGCCAGCAGCTTAGGCAGGGAAGTGGATACGCAGTATTTT. Looking up the rest from reference TRBV7-9 and TRBJ2-3 gives the full variable domain: DTGVSQNPRHKITKRGQNVTFRCDPISEHNRLYWYRQTLGQGPEFLTYFQNEAQLEKSRLLSDRFSAERPKGSFSTLEIQRTEQGDSAMYLCASSLGREVDTQYFGPGTRLTVL.

The DNA for the CDR3 is TGCGCCAGCAGCCAAGGGTACGGGACGGCCGGTGAAGCTTTCTTT. Translating it yields CASSQGYGTAGEAFF. The V call is TRBV4-3, the J call TRBJ1-1; D is possibly TRBD1 (5 bases). Germline-derived CDR1 and CDR2 are LGHNA and YSLEER. This CDR3 region has 15 residues. The ends were cut back, 1 base at V and 7 bases at J, with 16 bases in the middle.

This clonotype has more than one count but fewer than ten. The rearrangement links TRBV6-2 or TRBV6-3 to TRBJ1-1, with unresolved D. Germline V gene lookup returns CDR1 MNHEY and CDR2 SVGEGT. The CDR3 contains 11 residues. Trimming took 5 bases from V and 7 from J, leaving 8 bases between them. The DNA of the CDR3 is TGTGCCAGCAGTCGCCTTCTTGAAGCTTTCTTT. Translated, it gives CASSRLLEAFF.

The chain has TRBV5-1 and TRBJ1-2; D gene uncertain. The CDR3 is 15 residues long. Germline CDR1 is SGHRS and CDR2 is YFSETQ. Trimming removed 3 bases from V and 0 bases from J, with 12 bases in between. CDR3 sequence: CASSSPETANYGYTF. CDR3 coding DNA: TGCGCCAGCAGCTCACCTGAAACAGCTAACTATGGCTACACCTTC.

This clonotype was observed a handful of times. The chain employs TRBV7-9 and TRBJ1-2; perhaps TRBD1 as D (6 bases). V lost 2 bases and J lost 3, with 13 bases in between. In germline, CDR1 is SEHNR, CDR2 FQNEAQ (reference sequence). The CDR3 runs 15 residues. The CDR3 reads CASSLSRQVDYGYTF. CDR3 nucleotide sequence: TGTGCCAGCAGCTTATCCCGACAGGTCGACTATGGCTACACCTTC. Full variable domain (missing parts from reference TRBV7-9 and TRBJ1-2): DTGVSQNPRHKITKRGQNVTFRCDPISEHNRLYWYRQTLGQGPEFLTYFQNEAQLEKSRLLSDRFSAERPKGSFSTLEIQRTEQGDSAMYLCASSLSRQVDYGYTFGSGTRLTVV.

The chain has TRBV3-1 and TRBJ1-1, with D uncertain. This CDR3 is 15 amino acids long. Trimming removed 1 base at V and 6 bases at J, with 15 bases between. Germline V gives CDR1 LGHDT, CDR2 YNNKEL (reference sequence). DNA of the CDR3: TGTGCCAGCAGCCAAGTCACGGGAGTTCTGGCTGAAGCTTTCTTT. Its translation is CASSQVTGVLAEAFF.

V usage is TRBV15 and J usage is TRBJ2-3; D perhaps matches TRBD1 (5 bases). The V and J ends lost 1 base and 5 bases respectively, with 13 bases between them. Per the germline V gene, CDR1 is LNHNV and CDR2 is YYDKDF (reference sequence). The CDR3 is made up of 15 amino acids. The CDR3 sequence is CATSRGTGGKDTQYF. The CDR3 region has the DNA TGTGCCACCAGCAGAGGAACAGGTGGGAAAGATACGCAGTATTTT. The whole variable domain, remainder taken from reference TRBV15 and TRBJ2-3, is DAMVIQNPRYQVTQFGKPVTLSCSQTLNHNVMYWYQQKSSQAPKLLFHYYDKDFNNEADTPDNFQSRRPNTSFCFLDIRSPGLGDTAMYLCATSRGTGGKDTQYFGPGTRLTVL.

This clonotype has only a few counts. The chain joins TRBV6-2 or TRBV6-3 to TRBJ2-7; D unclear. CDR3 length: 14 amino acids. V dropped 0 bases and J dropped 0 bases, with 6 bases sitting between them. From germline, CDR1 is MNHEY and CDR2 SVGEGT. The CDR3 sequence: CASSYSTDSYEQYF. CDR3 bases: TGTGCCAGCAGTTACTCCACAGACTCCTACGAGCAGTACTTC.

The V and J genes are TRBV4-2 and TRBJ2-1; possibly TRBD1 or TRBD2 for D (5 bases each). Deletions cut 0 bases from V and 10 bases from J, with 13 bases between. Germline V gene lookup returns CDR1 LGHNA and CDR2 YNFKEQ. The CDR3 consists of 14 residues. The CDR3 DNA reads TGTGCCAGCAGCCAAGATCGGGGCGCAGGGGAGCAGTTCTTC. This codes for CASSQDRGAGEQFF.

The chain recombines TRBV27 with TRBJ2-7, with 9 bases that match TRBD2. Germline assignment: CDR1 MNHEY and CDR2 SMNVEV (reference sequence). This CDR3 is 15 amino acids long. V lost 5 bases and J lost 1; bases outside the gene matches: 6. The CDR3 here is CASSPAGGTSYEQYF. DNA for the CDR3: TGTGCCAGCAGTCCCGCGGGAGGGACATCCTACGAGCAGTACTTC.

V and J are TRBV12-3 or TRBV12-4 and TRBJ1-5, with D hard to call. Trimming left V 6 bases short and J 8 bases short, with 14 bases between. The CDR3 sequence is 13 residues long. CDR3 loop: CASSYGPGEPQHF. Here the CDR3 DNA reads TGTGCCAGCAGCTATGGACCGGGCGAGCCCCAGCATTTT.

In its sample, this clonotype was seen many times. This chain connects TRBV4-3 to TRBJ2-7, with D hard to call. V lost 1 base to trimming and J lost 6 bases, with 16 bases between them. Looked up from germline, CDR1 is LGHNA and CDR2 is YSLEER. CDR3 size: 15 residues. This CDR3 is CASSQGLEWAAEQYF. The CDR3 DNA is TGCGCCAGCAGCCAAGGTCTGGAGTGGGCCGCCGAGCAGTACTTC.

There are a few counts of this clonotype. The rearrangement links TRBV27 to TRBJ1-1; D is undetermined. V was shortened by 1 base and J by 1 base, with 4 bases between the two germline ends. From germline, CDR1 is MNHEY and CDR2 SMNVEV (reference sequence). The CDR3 spans 13 residues. The CDR3 DNA follows: TGTGCCAGCAGTTTATTGGAGAACACTGAAGCTTTCTTT. The encoded protein is CASSLLENTEAFF.

The chain joins TRBV29-1 to TRBJ2-2, with D perhaps matching TRBD1 or TRBD2 (7 bases each). This CDR3 region has 12 residues. V dropped 6 bases and J dropped 6 bases, with 11 bases sitting between them. Germline V gives CDR1 SQVTM, CDR2 ANQGSEA. The CDR3 reads CSVSGGAGELFF. The DNA of the CDR3 is TGCAGCGTGTCAGGGGGGGCCGGGGAGCTGTTTTTT.

This clonotype was detected ten times or more. The rearrangement uses TRBV6-5 and TRBJ1-1; D remains unclear. Between the trimmed V and J ends, which lost 2 bases and 1 base, there was a span of 8 bases. The CDR3 consists of 14 residues. Germline V CDR1 and CDR2: MNHEY, SVGAGI. The CDR3 coding sequence is TGTGCCAGCAGTTACAGTGGCCGGAACACTGAAGCTTTCTTT. It is translated as CASSYSGRNTEAFF.

This clonotype has only a few counts. This chain uses TRBV28 with TRBJ2-5; the D is unclear. Germline CDR1 MDHEN, CDR2 SYDVKM. CDR3 length: 13 amino acids. V was cut by 6 bases and J by 5 bases, with 13 bases left in between. In nucleotides, the CDR3 is TGTGCCAGCAGCCTCTTCACAGCTGAGACCCAGTACTTC. This encodes CASSLFTAETQYF. The whole variable domain, filled in from reference TRBV28 and TRBJ2-5, reads DVKVTQSSRYLVKRTGEKVFLECVQDMDHENMFWYRQDPGLGLRLIYFSYDVKMKEKGDIPEGYSVSREKKERFSLILESASTNQTSMYLCASSLFTAETQYFGPGTRLLVL.

This clonotype came up a few times. V usage is TRBV4-1 and J usage is TRBJ1-2; D possibly corresponds to TRBD1 (5 bases). This CDR3 comprises 19 residues. The germline gives CDR1 MGHRA, CDR2 YSYEKL. V was cut by 0 bases and J by 6 bases, with 26 bases left in between. CDR3 DNA: TGCGCCAGCAGCCAAGAAGGATTTGTAAGCAGGGTCTATTTTCATGGCTACACCTTC. The encoded protein is CASSQEGFVSRVYFHGYTF.

In its sample, this clonotype was seen many times. The V call is TRBV12-3 or TRBV12-4, the J call TRBJ2-5; D tentatively fits TRBD1 or TRBD2 (5 bases each). Trimming removed 2 bases from V and 5 bases from J, with 12 bases in between. This CDR3 has 14 residues. The CDR3 sequence: CASSLRDGGETQYF. The CDR3 DNA reads as TGTGCCAGCAGTTTAAGGGATGGGGGTGAGACCCAGTACTTC.

V usage is TRBV15 and J usage is TRBJ1-1; D unclear. Germline CDR1 is LNHNV and CDR2 is YYDKDF (reference sequence). The V gene lost 0 bases and the J gene lost 7 bases, with 15 bases spanning the gap. This CDR3 has 15 residues. The CDR3 here is CATSRDRLAPNEAFF. The CDR3, as DNA: TGTGCCACCAGCAGAGATCGGCTAGCCCCTAATGAAGCTTTCTTT.

V gene TRBV7-9 combines with J gene TRBJ1-2, with D possibly TRBD1 on 5 matching bases. The CDR3 consists of 13 residues. V gave up 5 bases and J gave up 4 bases, with 11 bases separating them. Germline V gene data show CDR1 as SEHNR and CDR2 as FQNEAQ (reference sequence). DNA for the CDR3: TGTGCCAGCAGCGACGTCGGGGGCTATGGCTACACCTTC. It codes for CASSDVGGYGYTF.

This clonotype was seen ten or more times. The chain carries TRBV15 and TRBJ1-1; perhaps TRBD1 as D (5 bases). This CDR3 has 16 residues. Germline V gene data show CDR1 as LNHNV and CDR2 as YYDKDF (reference sequence). Trimming removed 0 bases from V and 0 bases from J, with 11 bases in between. The DNA of the CDR3 is TGTGCCACCAGCAGAGATGAGGGGAACCTGAACACTGAAGCTTTCTTT. Protein sequence: CATSRDEGNLNTEAFF.

This chain uses TRBV7-9 with TRBJ2-7; 7 positions agree with TRBD1. The CDR3 sequence is 15 residues long. The V gene end was trimmed by 5 bases and the J gene end by 7 bases; junction bases not matched to a gene: 14. Per germline, CDR1 SEHNR and CDR2 FQNEAQ (reference sequence). CDR3 sequence (DNA): TGTGCCAGCAGCACCCACACAGGGGCCACTTGGGAGCAGTACTTC. Residues: CASSTHTGATWEQYF.

This clonotype was counted between two and nine times. The CDR3 bases are TGTGCCAGCAGTTTTCCCGGGGGCGGCGAGCAGTACTTC. The encoded protein is CASSFPGGGEQYF. The chain carries TRBV12-3 or TRBV12-4 and TRBJ2-7; the D gene could be TRBD1 or TRBD2 (6 bases each). The CDR3 is 13 amino acids. The V end lost 3 bases, the J end lost 6 bases, and 12 bases lay between the germline ends.

CDR3 loop: CAITPDRGAYAEQYF. The CDR3 DNA reads as TGTGCCATCACCCCGGACCGGGGGGCGTACGCGGAGCAGTACTTC. The chain carries TRBV6-2 or TRBV6-3 and TRBJ2-7; D is possibly TRBD2 (7 bases). The CDR3 has 15 amino acids. The V and J ends lost 10 bases and 7 bases respectively, with 26 bases between them. CDR1 MNHEY and CDR2 SVGEGT come from the germline V gene.